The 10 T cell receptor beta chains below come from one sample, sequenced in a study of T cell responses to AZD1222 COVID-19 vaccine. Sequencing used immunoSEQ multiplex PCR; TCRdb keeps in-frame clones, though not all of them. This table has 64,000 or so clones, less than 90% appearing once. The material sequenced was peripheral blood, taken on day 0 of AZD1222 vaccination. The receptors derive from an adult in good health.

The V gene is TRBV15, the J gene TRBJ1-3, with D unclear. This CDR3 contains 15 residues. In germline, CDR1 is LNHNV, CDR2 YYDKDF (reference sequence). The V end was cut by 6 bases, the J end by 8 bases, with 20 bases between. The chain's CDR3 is CATSLENPRGDTIYF. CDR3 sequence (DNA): TGTGCCACCAGTCTAGAGAACCCACGCGGGGACACCATATATTTT.

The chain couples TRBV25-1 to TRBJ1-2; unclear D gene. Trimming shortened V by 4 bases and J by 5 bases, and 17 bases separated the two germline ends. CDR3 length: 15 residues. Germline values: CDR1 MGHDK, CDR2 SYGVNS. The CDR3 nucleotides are TGTGCCAGCAGTGGACAAGGCCCGGACGTATATGGCTACACCTTC. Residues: CASSGQGPDVYGYTF.

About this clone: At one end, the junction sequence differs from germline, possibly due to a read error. The CDR3 sequence: CASSQDSGWSSEQYF. CDR3 nucleotides: TGTGCCAGCAGCCAAGATTCAGGGTGGTCCTCCGAGCAGTACTTC. The chain links TRBV3-1 (or the pseudogene TRBV3-2) to TRBJ2-7, with D tentatively TRBD1 (5 bases). The CDR3 is 15 residues long. The V gene's germline CDR1 is LGHDT and CDR2 YNNKEL (reference sequence).

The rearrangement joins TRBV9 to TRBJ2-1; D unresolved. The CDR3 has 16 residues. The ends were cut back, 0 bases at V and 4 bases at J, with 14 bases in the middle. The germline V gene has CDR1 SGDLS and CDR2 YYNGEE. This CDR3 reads CASSVEREQFYNEQFF. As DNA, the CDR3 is TGTGCCAGCAGCGTAGAAAGGGAACAATTTTACAATGAGCAGTTCTTC.

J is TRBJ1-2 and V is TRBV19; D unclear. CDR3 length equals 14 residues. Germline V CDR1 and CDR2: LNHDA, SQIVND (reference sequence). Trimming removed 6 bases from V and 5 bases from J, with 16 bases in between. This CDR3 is CASSPGPGRYGYTF. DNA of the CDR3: TGTGCCAGTAGCCCCGGGCCTGGCCGGTATGGCTACACCTTC.

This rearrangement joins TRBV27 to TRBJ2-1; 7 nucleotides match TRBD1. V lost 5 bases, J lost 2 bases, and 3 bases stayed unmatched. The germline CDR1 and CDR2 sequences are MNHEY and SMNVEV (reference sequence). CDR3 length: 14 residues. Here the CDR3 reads CASSHRGAYNEQFF. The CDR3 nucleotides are TGTGCCAGCAGTCACAGGGGCGCCTACAATGAGCAGTTCTTC.

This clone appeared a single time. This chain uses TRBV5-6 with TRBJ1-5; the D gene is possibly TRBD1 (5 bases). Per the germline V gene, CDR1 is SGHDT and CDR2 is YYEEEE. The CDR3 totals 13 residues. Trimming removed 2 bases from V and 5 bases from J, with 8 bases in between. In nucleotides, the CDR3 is TGTGCCAGCAGCTTTCAGGGCGATCAGCCCCAGCATTTT. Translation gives CASSFQGDQPQHF.

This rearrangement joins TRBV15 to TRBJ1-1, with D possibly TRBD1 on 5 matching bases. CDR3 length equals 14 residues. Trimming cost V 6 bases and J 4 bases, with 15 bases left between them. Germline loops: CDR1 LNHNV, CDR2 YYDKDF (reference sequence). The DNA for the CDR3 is TGTGCCACCAGTGCGGGGGGAGTGGCCACTGAAGCTTTCTTT. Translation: CATSAGGVATEAFF.

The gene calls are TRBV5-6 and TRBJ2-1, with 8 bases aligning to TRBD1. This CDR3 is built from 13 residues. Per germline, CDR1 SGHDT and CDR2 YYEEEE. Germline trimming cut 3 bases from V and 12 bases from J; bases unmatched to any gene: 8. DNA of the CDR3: TGTGCCAGCAGCTCTACGACAGGGGTTGGGCAGTTCTTC. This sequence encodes CASSSTTGVGQFF.

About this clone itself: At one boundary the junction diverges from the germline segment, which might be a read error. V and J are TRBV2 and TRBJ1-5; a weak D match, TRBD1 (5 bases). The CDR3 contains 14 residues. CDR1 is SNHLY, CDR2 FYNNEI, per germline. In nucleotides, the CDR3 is TGTGCCAGCAGGGAAGGGACTGCCAATCAGCCCCAGCATTTT. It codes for CASREGTANQPQHF.